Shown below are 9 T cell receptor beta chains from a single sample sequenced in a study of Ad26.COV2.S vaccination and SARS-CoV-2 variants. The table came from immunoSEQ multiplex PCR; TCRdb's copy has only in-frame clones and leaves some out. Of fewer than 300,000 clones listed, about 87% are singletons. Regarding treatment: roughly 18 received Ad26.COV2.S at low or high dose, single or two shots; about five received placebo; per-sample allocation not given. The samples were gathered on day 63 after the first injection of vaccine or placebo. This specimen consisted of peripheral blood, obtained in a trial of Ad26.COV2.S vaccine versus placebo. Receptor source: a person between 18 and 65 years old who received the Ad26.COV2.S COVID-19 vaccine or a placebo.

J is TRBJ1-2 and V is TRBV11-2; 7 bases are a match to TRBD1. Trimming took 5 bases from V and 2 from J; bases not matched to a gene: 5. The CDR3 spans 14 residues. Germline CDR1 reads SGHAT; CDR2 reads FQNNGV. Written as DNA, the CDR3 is TGTGCCAGCAGCCGAGACAGGGAAAACTATGGCTACACCTTC. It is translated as CASSRDRENYGYTF.

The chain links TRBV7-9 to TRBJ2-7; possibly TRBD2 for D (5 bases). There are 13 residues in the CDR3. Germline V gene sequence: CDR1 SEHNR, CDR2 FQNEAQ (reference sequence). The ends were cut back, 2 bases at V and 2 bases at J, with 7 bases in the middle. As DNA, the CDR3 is TGTGCCAGCAGCTTACGGGATCCCTACGAGCAGTACTTC. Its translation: CASSLRDPYEQYF.

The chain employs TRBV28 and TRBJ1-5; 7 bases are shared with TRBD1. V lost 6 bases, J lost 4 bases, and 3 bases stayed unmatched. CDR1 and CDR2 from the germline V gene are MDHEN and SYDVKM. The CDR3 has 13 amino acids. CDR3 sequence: CASRGDSNQPQHF. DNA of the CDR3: TGTGCCAGCAGAGGGGACAGTAATCAGCCCCAGCATTTT.

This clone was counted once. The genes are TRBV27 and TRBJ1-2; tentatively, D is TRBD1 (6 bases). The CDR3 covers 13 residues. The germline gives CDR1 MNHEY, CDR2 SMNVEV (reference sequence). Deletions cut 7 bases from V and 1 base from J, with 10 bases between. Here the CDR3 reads CASKKDSNYGYTF. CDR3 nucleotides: TGTGCCAGCAAGAAGGACAGTAACTATGGCTACACCTTC.

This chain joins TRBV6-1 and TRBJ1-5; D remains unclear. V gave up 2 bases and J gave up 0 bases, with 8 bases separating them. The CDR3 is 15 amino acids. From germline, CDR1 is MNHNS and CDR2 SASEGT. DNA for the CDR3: TGTGCCAGCAGTGAATACCTATATAGCAATCAGCCCCAGCATTTT. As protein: CASSEYLYSNQPQHF.

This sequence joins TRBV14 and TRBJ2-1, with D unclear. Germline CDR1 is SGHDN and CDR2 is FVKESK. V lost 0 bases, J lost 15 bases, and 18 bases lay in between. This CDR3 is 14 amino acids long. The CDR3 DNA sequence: TGTGCCAGCAGCCAAGAGGACCTGGGTGTGATCACGTTCTTC. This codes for CASSQEDLGVITFF.

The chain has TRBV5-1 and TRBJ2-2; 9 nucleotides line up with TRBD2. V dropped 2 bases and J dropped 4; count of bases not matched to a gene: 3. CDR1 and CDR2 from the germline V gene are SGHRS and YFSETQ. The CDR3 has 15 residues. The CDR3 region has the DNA TGCGCCAGCAGCTTTCTAGCGGGAAGCACCGGGGAGCTGTTTTTT. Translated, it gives CASSFLAGSTGELFF.

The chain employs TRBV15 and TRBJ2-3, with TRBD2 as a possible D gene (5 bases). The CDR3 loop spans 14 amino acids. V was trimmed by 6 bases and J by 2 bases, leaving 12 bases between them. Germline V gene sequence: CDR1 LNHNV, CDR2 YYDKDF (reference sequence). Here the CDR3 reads CATRGGAVTDTQYF. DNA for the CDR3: TGTGCCACCAGAGGCGGAGCGGTCACAGATACGCAGTATTTT.

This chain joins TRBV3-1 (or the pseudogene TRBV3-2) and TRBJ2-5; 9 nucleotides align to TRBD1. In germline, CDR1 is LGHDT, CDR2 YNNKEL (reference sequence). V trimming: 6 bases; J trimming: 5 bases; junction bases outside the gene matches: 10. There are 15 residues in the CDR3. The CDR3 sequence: CASRLTGGRGETQYF. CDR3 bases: TGTGCCAGCAGACTAACAGGGGGCCGCGGGGAGACCCAGTACTTC.